The 21 T cell receptor beta chains reported below all come from one sample, sequenced in a study of human T cells and chemical hapten exposure. The sample's time point: pre-sensitization, week 0. Treatment defined: therapeutic diphenylcyclopropenone sensitization with weekly scalp DPC. Each CDR3 protein gets one entry after TCRdb re-called the RACE reads with MiXCR. Seen here are fewer than 70,000 distinct CDR3 sequences, approximately 11% observed once, and the top ten hold about 5%. The source was whole blood, collected in connection with sensitization to the hapten diphenylcyclopropenone (DPC). The receptors were gathered from a woman between 50 and 59 years old with alopecia areata. Some clones in this sample may be carry-over from other donors' samples.

The rearrangement uses TRBV5-6 and TRBJ2-3; D may be TRBD2 (5 bases). V was clipped by 0 bases and J by 2 bases, with 13 bases between them. This CDR3 spans 16 amino acids. Germline CDR1 SGHDT, CDR2 YYEEEE. This CDR3 is CASSLGLAGYTDTQYF. The CDR3 DNA follows: TGTGCCAGCAGCTTGGGGCTAGCCGGTTACACAGATACGCAGTATTTT.

The chain joins TRBV5-6 to TRBJ2-2, with D unclear. CDR3 length: 18 amino acids. Germline V gene lookup returns CDR1 SGHDT and CDR2 YYEEEE. V was trimmed by 4 bases and J by 1 base, leaving 20 bases between them. CDR3 in DNA: TGTGCCAGCAGCCCATGGTGGGTTACCATCGGGAACACCGGGGAGCTGTTTTTT. It encodes CASSPWWVTIGNTGELFF.

In this sample, this clonotype turned up many times. The CDR3 region is CAISETGTSGGAAETQYF. CDR3 coding DNA: TGTGCCATCAGTGAGACCGGGACTAGCGGGGGGGCCGCTGAGACCCAGTACTTC. J is TRBJ2-5 and V is TRBV10-3; 16 nucleotides agree with TRBD2. The CDR3 spans 18 residues. Looked up from germline, CDR1 is ENHRY and CDR2 is SYGVKD. Trimming removed 2 bases from V and 5 bases from J; junction bases left unmatched: 8.

The chain links TRBV14 to TRBJ2-7; TRBD2 aligns across 7 bases. Germline V CDR1 and CDR2: SGHDN, FVKESK. This CDR3 region has 14 residues. V gave up 1 base and J gave up 7 bases; unmatched junction bases: 7. The CDR3 is CASSQVVWGGEQYF. The CDR3, as DNA: TGTGCCAGCAGCCAAGTTGTCTGGGGAGGGGAGCAGTACTTC. Using reference TRBV14 and TRBJ2-7 for the parts outside the CDR3, the full variable domain is EAGVTQFPSHSVIEKGQTVTLRCDPISGHDNLYWYRRVMGKEIKFLLHFVKESKQDESGMPNNRFLAERTGGTYSTLKVQPAELEDSGVYFCASSQVVWGGEQYFGPGTRLTVT.

Ten or more counts support this clonotype. The V call is TRBV13, the J call TRBJ2-2; 9 nucleotides agree with TRBD1. V trimming: 3 bases; J trimming: 4 bases; junction bases outside the gene matches: 6. The V gene's germline CDR1 is PRHDT and CDR2 FYEKMQ (reference sequence). The length of the CDR3 is 16 residues. The CDR3 is CASSFSPGQGTGELFF. The CDR3 region has the DNA TGTGCCAGCAGCTTTTCCCCGGGACAGGGCACCGGGGAGCTGTTTTTT.

This clonotype was counted only a few times. The V call is TRBV7-2, the J call TRBJ1-5; possible D gene TRBD1, 5 bases. Looked up from germline, CDR1 is SGHTA and CDR2 is FQGNSA. Deletions cut 3 bases from V and 3 bases from J, with 9 bases between. The CDR3 is made up of 14 amino acids. CDR3 sequence (DNA): TGTGCCAGCAGCTTGAGGGGTTTCAATCAGCCCCAGCATTTT. Translated: CASSLRGFNQPQHF.

This chain uses TRBV11-2 with TRBJ2-6, with no clear D. Germline-derived CDR1 and CDR2 are SGHAT and FQNNGV. Trimming stripped 5 bases from V and 2 bases from J, with 7 bases between. The CDR3 runs to 14 residues. The CDR3 region has the DNA TGTGCCAGCAGCCAGTGGCCTGGGGCCAACGTCCTGACTTTC. Translation: CASSQWPGANVLTF.

This clonotype has at least ten counts. The chain is built from TRBV29-1 and TRBJ2-1; 10 nucleotides align to TRBD2. The trim removed 6 bases at V and 2 bases at J, leaving 16 bases unmatched. This CDR3 comprises 18 residues. Per the germline V gene, CDR1 is SQVTM and CDR2 is ANQGSEA. CDR3 amino acids: CSVELVLAGDLAYNEQFF. As DNA, the CDR3 is TGCAGCGTCGAGTTAGTTCTAGCGGGAGACTTAGCCTACAATGAGCAGTTCTTC.

This clonotype was counted a few times. J is TRBJ2-1 and V is TRBV20-1; 8 nucleotides match TRBD1. V was clipped by 1 base and J by 8 bases; unmatched bases: 13. In germline, CDR1 is DFQATT, CDR2 SNEGSKA (reference sequence). The CDR3 loop spans 16 amino acids. The CDR3 protein is CSARAKGQGKRYEQFF. The CDR3 DNA reads as TGCAGTGCTAGAGCCAAAGGACAGGGTAAGAGATATGAGCAGTTCTTC.

The chain couples TRBV20-1 to TRBJ2-7, with a weak D call TRBD1 (5 bases). The CDR3 is made up of 13 amino acids. Trimming shortened V by 2 bases and J by 1 base, and 9 bases separated the two germline ends. CDR1 DFQATT and CDR2 SNEGSKA come from the germline V gene (reference sequence). This CDR3 reads CSARFQGSYEQYF. In nucleotides, the CDR3 is TGCAGTGCTAGATTTCAGGGTTCCTACGAGCAGTACTTC.

The chain joins TRBV3-1 to TRBJ2-7, with 11 bases lining up with TRBD2. The V segment lost 3 bases and the J segment 12 bases; nucleotides outside the gene matches: 10. The CDR3 runs 14 residues. Germline values: CDR1 LGHDT, CDR2 YNNKEL (reference sequence). The CDR3 bases are TGTGCCAGCAGCCAGGCGGCTAGCGGGAGGCCGGTGTACTTC. This sequence encodes CASSQAASGRPVYF.

This clonotype was detected only a few times. CDR3 sequence reads: CSARDWTSAQWSTDTQYF. The CDR3, as DNA: TGCAGTGCTAGAGATTGGACTAGCGCGCAGTGGTCCACAGATACGCAGTATTTT. The rearrangement joins TRBV20-1 to TRBJ2-3; 9 nucleotides agree with TRBD2. The CDR3 consists of 18 residues. CDR1 and CDR2 (germline): DFQATT, SNEGSKA (reference sequence). The J segment lost 2 bases and the V segment lost 0 bases, leaving 12 bases of the junction unmatched.

This clonotype was picked up a small number of times. V is TRBV28 and J is TRBJ1-5; unclear D gene. CDR1 and CDR2 from the germline V gene are MDHEN and SYDVKM. The CDR3 contains 17 residues. V lost 5 bases, J lost 0 bases, and 17 bases lay in between. The CDR3 nucleotides are TGTGCCAGCAGTCCCTACAGAGGCGGTTTTAGCAATCAGCCCCAGCATTTT. It translates to CASSPYRGGFSNQPQHF.

The sample holds a few counts of this clonotype. The rearrangement links TRBV6-6 to TRBJ1-2; 7 bases agree with TRBD1. The CDR3 extends over 14 amino acids. Unmatched junction bases numbered 10, after V lost 5 bases and J lost 7 bases. Per germline, CDR1 MNHNY and CDR2 SVGAGI (reference sequence). The CDR3 protein is CASSLLETGVGYTF. DNA for the CDR3: TGTGCCAGCAGTCTCCTCGAAACAGGGGTTGGCTACACCTTC.

The gene calls are TRBV28 and TRBJ2-5; D may be TRBD1 (5 bases). The germline V gene encodes CDR1 MDHEN and CDR2 SYDVKM. This CDR3 has 15 residues. Trimming took off 6 bases at V and 4 bases at J, with 18 bases between the two ends. The CDR3 spells CASSSRFQGGETQYF. DNA of the CDR3: TGTGCCAGCAGCTCGCGTTTCCAGGGCGGAGAGACCCAGTACTTC.

The chain is built from TRBV5-5 and TRBJ2-3, with D possibly TRBD2 on 5 matching bases. Germline V gives CDR1 SGHKS, CDR2 YYEKEE (reference sequence). The CDR3 has 16 amino acids. Trimming left V 1 base short and J 0 bases short, with 12 bases between. CDR3 residues: CASSLSTKTSTDTQYF. For the CDR3, the DNA is TGTGCCAGCAGCTTGTCGACTAAAACTAGCACAGATACGCAGTATTTT.

This clonotype was counted between two and nine times. The gene calls are TRBV2 and TRBJ2-2; 11 bases are shared with TRBD2. This CDR3 is 15 amino acids long. Per germline, CDR1 SNHLY and CDR2 FYNNEI. The V and J ends lost 9 bases and 5 bases, in that order; junction bases with no gene match: 8. The CDR3 sequence is CASTSGSAGTGELFF. The DNA of the CDR3 is TGTGCCAGTACTAGCGGGAGTGCAGGGACCGGGGAGCTGTTTTTT. The full variable domain, completed using reference TRBV2 and TRBJ2-2, is EPEVTQTPSHQVTQMGQEVILRCVPISNHLYFYWYRQILGQKVEFLVSFYNNEISEKSEIFDDQFSVERPDGSNFTLKIRSTKLEDSAMYFCASTSGSAGTGELFFGEGSRLTVL.

The chain employs TRBV30 and TRBJ2-5, with D perhaps TRBD2 (5 bases). The V end was cut by 0 bases, the J end by 6 bases, with 8 bases between. This CDR3 comprises 12 residues. Germline assignment: CDR1 GTSNPN and CDR2 SVGIG (reference sequence). DNA of the CDR3: TGTGCCTGGAGTGTGGGAGTGAAGACCCAGTACTTC. Translation gives CAWSVGVKTQYF. Based on the CDR3 plus reference TRBV30 and TRBJ2-5, the full variable domain is SQTIHQWPATLVQPVGSPLSLECTVEGTSNPNLYWYRQAAGRGLQLLFYSVGIGQISSEVPQNLSASRPQDRQFILSSKKLLLSDSGFYLCAWSVGVKTQYFGPGTRLLVL.

This clonotype was observed a handful of times. This chain connects TRBV6-6 to TRBJ1-5; tentative D call: TRBD1 (6 bases). CDR3 length: 14 residues. Germline CDR1 and CDR2: MNHNY and SVGAGI (reference sequence). With 11 bases removed from V and 0 bases from J, the gap between germline ends came to 14 bases. The CDR3 DNA reads as TGTGCCCTAAGGTGGACAGATAGCAATCAGCCCCAGCATTTT. Amino acids: CALRWTDSNQPQHF.

There are a few counts of this clonotype. V and J are TRBV6-2 or TRBV6-3 and TRBJ2-7, with a weak D call TRBD2 (5 bases). The V gene lost 5 bases and the J gene lost 7 bases, with 9 bases spanning the gap. From germline, CDR1 is MNHEY and CDR2 SVGEGT. The CDR3 is 11 amino acids. The CDR3 DNA sequence: TGTGCCAGCAGTCAGCGGTCGGAGCAGTACTTC. It codes for CASSQRSEQYF.

This clonotype was detected ten times or more. The genes are TRBV7-9 and TRBJ2-7, with TRBD2 identical over 7 bases. CDR3 length: 16 residues. J gave up 2 bases and V 4 bases, and 11 bases lay outside the gene matches. Germline lookup yields CDR1 SEHNR and CDR2 FQNEAQ (reference sequence). The CDR3, as DNA: TGTGCCAGCAGCTCGCTATCGTCTAGCGGAACCTACGAGCAGTACTTC. It is translated as CASSSLSSSGTYEQYF.